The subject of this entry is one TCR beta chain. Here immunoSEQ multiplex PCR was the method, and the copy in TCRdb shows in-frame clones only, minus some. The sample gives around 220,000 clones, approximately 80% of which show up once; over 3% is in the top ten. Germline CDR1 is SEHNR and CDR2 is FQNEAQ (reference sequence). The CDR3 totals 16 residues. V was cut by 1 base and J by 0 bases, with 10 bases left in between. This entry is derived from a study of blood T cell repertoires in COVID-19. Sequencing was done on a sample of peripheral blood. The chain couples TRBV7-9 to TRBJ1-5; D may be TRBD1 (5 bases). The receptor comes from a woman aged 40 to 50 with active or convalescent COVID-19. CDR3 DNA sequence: TGTGCCAGCAGCTTAGACTCCGACAGTAGCAATCAGCCCCAGCATTTT. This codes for CASSLDSDSSNQPQHF.